The 13 T cell receptor beta chains reported below all come from one sample, sequenced in a study of PD-L1 blockade in urothelial cancer. The method was immunoSEQ multiplex PCR; TCRdb's version includes in-frame clones alone and lacks a portion of them. The table has tens of thousands of clones, around 82% seen once. Sequenced here: PBMCs, sampled around atezolizumab (anti-PD-L1) treatment. The source is a man between 65 and 80 years old with urothelial cancer.

This chain links TRBV28 with TRBJ2-1, with D perhaps matching TRBD1 (6 bases). This CDR3 has 16 amino acids. Germline V gives CDR1 MDHEN, CDR2 SYDVKM. V was pared by 6 bases and J by 6 bases, with 21 bases between. The CDR3 nucleotides are TGTGCCAGCAGCGGCAGGGACACGAAAAGGTCCAATGAGCAGTTCTTC. The encoded protein is CASSGRDTKRSNEQFF.

This sequence joins TRBV7-8 and TRBJ1-1, with D possibly being TRBD1 (5 bases). V lost 7 bases and J lost 4, with 19 bases in between. This CDR3 has 15 amino acids. The germline V gene encodes CDR1 SGHVS and CDR2 FQNEAQ. The CDR3 region is CASKHPGQRGTEAFF. CDR3 in DNA: TGTGCCAGCAAGCACCCCGGACAACGAGGCACTGAAGCTTTCTTT.

The J gene is TRBJ2-3, the V gene TRBV7-2; D gene ambiguous. V was shortened by 3 bases and J by 5 bases, with 9 bases between the two germline ends. CDR3 length: 13 residues. Germline V gives CDR1 SGHTA, CDR2 FQGNSA. The CDR3 region is CASSLESGDTQYF. As DNA, the CDR3 is TGTGCCAGCAGCTTGGAGTCGGGAGATACGCAGTATTTT.

This chain links TRBV9 with TRBJ1-5; TRBD1 is a possible D gene (5 bases). Trimming cost V 4 bases and J 1 base, with 9 bases left between them. Germline V gene data show CDR1 as SGDLS and CDR2 as YYNGEE. This CDR3 comprises 14 residues. Written as DNA, the CDR3 is TGTGCCAGCAGCCTTTCAGGGAGCAATCAGCCCCAGCATTTT. This encodes CASSLSGSNQPQHF.

The chain joins TRBV5-1 to TRBJ1-2; 7 bases are shared with TRBD1. This CDR3 spans 16 amino acids. The germline CDR1 and CDR2 sequences are SGHRS and YFSETQ. Trimming at V came to 1 base and at J to 8 bases, leaving 14 bases not matched to a gene. The DNA for the CDR3 is TGCGCCAGCAGCTTGACTCGGGACAGAGGAGGGAGCGGCTACACCTTC. Amino acids: CASSLTRDRGGSGYTF.

CDR3 in DNA: TGCAGCGTCCCCGGGGGGTCGGGGAATTCACCCCTCCACTTT. Protein product: CSVPGGSGNSPLHF. The chain carries TRBV29-1 and TRBJ1-6; D possibly corresponds to TRBD1 (5 bases). The CDR3 loop spans 14 amino acids. V gave up 6 bases and J gave up 7 bases, with 16 bases separating them. Germline CDR1 reads SQVTM; CDR2 reads ANQGSEA.

The rearrangement links TRBV29-1 to TRBJ2-1, with D unclear. Between the trimmed V and J ends, which lost 5 bases and 7 bases, there was a span of 9 bases. Germline V gives CDR1 SQVTM, CDR2 ANQGSEA. This CDR3 has 11 residues. This CDR3 is CSVSRLNEQFF. The DNA for the CDR3 is TGCAGCGTTAGCAGGCTGAATGAGCAGTTCTTC.

A note on this clone: This sample includes further DNA sequences coding for the same CDR3. The chain couples TRBV10-3 to TRBJ1-1, with 8 bases that match TRBD1. This CDR3 is built from 13 residues. Germline lookup yields CDR1 ENHRY and CDR2 SYGVKD. V lost 6 bases and J lost 1; bases outside the gene matches: 1. CDR3 in amino acids: CAIRGQENTEAFF. The CDR3 nucleotides read TGTGCCATCAGGGGACAGGAGAACACTGAAGCTTTCTTT.

J is TRBJ1-5 and V is TRBV5-6; no clear D. V was trimmed by 4 bases and J by 4 bases, leaving 15 bases between them. The CDR3 extends over 15 amino acids. Germline CDR1 and CDR2: SGHDT and YYEEEE. CDR3 residues: CASSLRPGGNQPQHF. The CDR3 nucleotides are TGTGCCAGCAGCCTACGCCCGGGAGGGAATCAGCCCCAGCATTTT.

This clone has more than one count but fewer than ten. The junction and the germline gene differ at one end; a read error may be behind it. The V call is TRBV30, the J call TRBJ1-5; no clear D. The CDR3 is 12 amino acids. Germline CDR1 and CDR2: GTSNPN and SVGIG (reference sequence). CDR3 DNA: TGTGCCTGGAGTGACGACAATCGGCCCCAGCATTTT. Encoded protein: CAWSDDNRPQHF.

This clone showed up just a few times. The chain couples TRBV6-6 to TRBJ2-1; 10 nucleotides match TRBD1. After removal of 10 bases from V and 9 bases from J, the junction contained 12 bases not matched to a gene. The V gene's germline CDR1 is MNHNY and CDR2 SVGAGI (reference sequence). This CDR3 spans 14 amino acids. The CDR3 sequence: CATAVGTGDFEQFF. In DNA form, the CDR3 reads TGTGCCACCGCCGTAGGGACAGGGGATTTTGAGCAGTTCTTC.

This chain links TRBV4-3 with TRBJ2-7; 16 nucleotides match TRBD2. Germline-derived CDR1 and CDR2 are LGHNA and YSLEER. J gave up 5 bases and V 1 base, and 5 bases lay outside the gene matches. This CDR3 comprises 17 residues. The CDR3 DNA reads as TGCGCCAGCAGCCAAGCAGGGACTAGCGGGAGGGCCCACGAGCAGTACTTC. Amino acid sequence: CASSQAGTSGRAHEQYF.

V usage is TRBV7-7 and J usage is TRBJ1-3, with a possible D match to TRBD1 (5 bases). The CDR3 covers 15 residues. Germline CDR1 SSHAT, CDR2 FNYEAQ (reference sequence). V lost 1 base to trimming and J lost 4 bases, with 11 bases between them. CDR3 protein: CASSLGPGLGNTIYF. CDR3 coding DNA: TGTGCCAGCAGCTTAGGGCCAGGGCTCGGAAACACCATATATTTT.